A selection of T cell receptor beta chains follows, all from one sample in a study of blood T cell repertoires in COVID-19. Clones were sequenced by immunoSEQ multiplex PCR, and TCRdb holds only the in-frame ones, with some missing. The profile covers around 130,000 clones, with approximately 83% appearing a single time and about 9.6% taken by the ten largest. Sequences were obtained from peripheral blood. The receptors originated from a man aged 35-49 years with active or convalescent COVID-19. Both conserved end residues are trimmed from each CDR3. Fields, in order: clone size, V gene, J gene, CDR3 protein. Clone size is given for some rows only: seen once, a few or many times, or a class if the clone is expanded.

few	TRBV2	TRBJ1-1	ATRGTAGYTEAF
NA	TRBV9	TRBJ1-2	ASSRTVHYGCT
NA	TRBV19	TRBJ2-7	ASSIALLGGYEQY
NA	TRBV11-2	TRBJ1-6	ASSLAPGVNSPLH
many	TRBV20-1	TRBJ2-7	SAPIAYEQY
NA	TRBV6-6	TRBJ2-1	ASSTGLSGEQF
NA	TRBV25-1	TRBJ2-5	ASSELNREETQY
NA	TRBV2	TRBJ2-2	ASAGGSLNTGELF
NA	TRBV7-9	TRBJ2-7	ASSLEGLATEQY
NA	TRBV11-1	TRBJ1-6	ASREQGVNSPLH
many	TRBV5-6	TRBJ1-2	ASSIMTGGGNYGYT
NA	TRBV5-1	TRBJ1-3	ASSRQGFVDTIY
few	TRBV10-3	TRBJ2-1	AISEPGQGHNEQF
NA	TRBV3-1/TRBV3-2	TRBJ2-5	ASSPWTGSQDETQY
NA	TRBV5-4	TRBJ2-1	ADPPGYNEQF
NA	TRBV7-3	TRBJ2-2	ASSSSGNTGELF
NA	TRBV6-6	TRBJ2-3	ASSFTGTARWWQY
NA	TRBV29-1	TRBJ1-3	SAGGLSSGNTIY
NA	TRBV29-1	TRBJ1-1	SVARGNTEAF
NA	TRBV19	TRBJ1-6	ASSRQDSPLH
once	TRBV3-1/TRBV3-2	TRBJ2-3	ASSRYRGTDTQY
NA	TRBV7-2	TRBJ1-1	ASSSKDRGGTEAF
NA	TRBV3-1/TRBV3-2	TRBJ2-7	ASSQGTGTGAEQY
NA	TRBV18	TRBJ1-2	ASSPGTGPNYGYT
once	TRBV2	TRBJ2-3	ASSSALAGGADTQY
NA	TRBV25-1	TRBJ2-5	ASSEGQLQETQY
NA	TRBV18	TRBJ2-5	ASSPLAAGGQETQY
NA	TRBV3-1/TRBV3-2	TRBJ1-2	ASSQGQPRGYT
NA	TRBV18	TRBJ1-1	ASSPLAGTTEAF
NA	TRBV5-1	TRBJ2-5	ASSLILAGVETQY
once	TRBV5-8	TRBJ2-3	ASSPGQGTDTQY
NA	TRBV7-3	TRBJ2-1	ASSLRQGINEQF
NA	TRBV18	TRBJ2-3	ASSPTTDTQY
NA	TRBV12-3/TRBV12-4	TRBJ2-7	ASSSDTYEQY
NA	TRBV11-2	TRBJ1-1	ASSISTTGGTEAF
NA	TRBV12-3/TRBV12-4	TRBJ1-2	ASRGYYGYT
NA	TRBV7-9	TRBJ2-1	ASSRGLTDEQF
NA	TRBV3-1/TRBV3-2	TRBJ1-3	ASSHRTVSGNTIY
NA	TRBV6-5	TRBJ2-5	ASGGRQVQETQY
NA	TRBV7-8	TRBJ2-2	ASSPGSAGGPGELF
NA	TRBV18	TRBJ2-3	ASSPDSHTDTQY